The subject of this entry is one TCR beta chain. This CDR3 is built from 12 residues. Looked up from germline, CDR1 is SGHVS and CDR2 is FQNEAQ. V gave up 6 bases and J gave up 7 bases, with 7 bases separating them. Here immunoSEQ multiplex PCR was the method, and the copy in TCRdb shows in-frame clones only, minus some. The sample lists just over 350,000 clones, approximately 84% occurring once. Participants were placed into cohorts based on the clinical history they reported. Two negative PCRs, clearance, or symptom resolution characterized the recovered Cohort 3 donors. These data belong to a study of blood T cell repertoires in COVID-19.

What was sequenced was PBMCs or T cells enriched from blood (not recorded which). The clonotype comes from a woman in her 30s who had recovered from COVID-19. This chain joins TRBV7-8 and TRBJ1-6; D call uncertain. The CDR3, as DNA: TGTGCCAGCAGTCCGTCCAATTCACCCCTCCACTTT. This sequence encodes CASSPSNSPLHF.